One and the same sample provided the 31 T cell receptor beta chains below, sequenced in a study of blood T cell repertoires in COVID-19. Assay: immunoSEQ multiplex PCR; the TCRdb copy retains only in-frame clones and omits some. The sample yields 320,000 or so clones, approximately 91% seen once. Sequencing was carried out using PBMCs or T cells enriched from blood (not recorded which). The receptors come from a man aged 55 to 70 who had recovered from COVID-19.

The J gene is TRBJ2-5, the V gene TRBV21-1; TRBD2 is the table's D call and was not checked against the DNA. TRBV21-1 corresponds to a pseudogene. The CDR3 totals 14 residues. CDR3 residues: CASRDGGARETQYF. In DNA, the CDR3 is TGTGCCAGCAGAGACGGGGGGGCGAGAGAGACCCAGTACTTC.

The chain recombines TRBV4-2 with TRBJ2-7, with 11 bases matching TRBD2. With 4 bases clipped from V and 3 bases from J, the junction kept 17 bases outside the gene matches. CDR3 size: 19 residues. Germline V gene sequence: CDR1 LGHNA, CDR2 YNFKEQ. This chain's CDR3 is CASSPPRSSGRQGIYEQYF. CDR3 nucleotide sequence: TGTGCCAGCAGCCCGCCAAGGTCTAGCGGGAGGCAAGGGATCTACGAGCAGTACTTC.

The chain has TRBV7-3 and TRBJ2-1, with 10 bases matching TRBD2. Trimming removed 0 bases from V and 12 bases from J; junction bases left unmatched: 11. CDR3 length: 16 amino acids. The germline CDR1 and CDR2 sequences are SGHTA and FQGTGA. This CDR3 is CASSLTVASGRGVQFF. As DNA, the CDR3 is TGTGCCAGCAGCTTAACCGTGGCTAGCGGGAGAGGTGTGCAGTTCTTC.

V usage is TRBV5-1 and J usage is TRBJ2-7, with 9 bases aligning to TRBD1. Germline lookup yields CDR1 SGHRS and CDR2 YFSETQ. Trimming took 4 bases from V and 3 from J; bases not matched to a gene: 8. There are 15 residues in the CDR3. The CDR3, as DNA: TGCGCCAGCAGCCATAACAGGGGGCGCATCTACGAGCAGTACTTC. Translation: CASSHNRGRIYEQYF.

The chain joins TRBV4-2 to TRBJ2-1, with 13 bases identical to TRBD2. Germline V gene lookup returns CDR1 LGHNA and CDR2 YNFKEQ. The CDR3 has 17 residues. V dropped 1 base and J dropped 1; count of bases not matched to a gene: 1. The CDR3 DNA reads as TGTGCCAGCAGCCAAGGGACTAGCGGGAGATCCTACAATGAGCAGTTCTTC. It encodes CASSQGTSGRSYNEQFF.

This chain joins TRBV28 and TRBJ2-3; 9 nucleotides agree with TRBD1. This CDR3 is 15 amino acids long. From germline, CDR1 is MDHEN and CDR2 SYDVKM. V lost 5 bases and J lost 4; bases outside the gene matches: 7. This chain's CDR3 is CASSPTGTGSDTQYF. The DNA of the CDR3 is TGTGCCAGCAGTCCAACCGGGACAGGGTCAGATACGCAGTATTTT.

This clone occurred a few times. The chain has TRBV28 and TRBJ2-7; 10 nucleotides line up with TRBD1. Looked up from germline, CDR1 is MDHEN and CDR2 is SYDVKM. Germline trimming cut 8 bases from V and 6 bases from J; bases unmatched to any gene: 7. The CDR3 has 13 residues. Here the CDR3 DNA reads TGTGCCAGCGGCCGACAGGGGGCTTCCGAGCAGTACTTC. Protein product: CASGRQGASEQYF.

The V gene is TRBV11-2, the J gene TRBJ2-7, with D maybe TRBD2 (6 bases). Germline V CDR1 and CDR2: SGHAT, FQNNGV. The CDR3 is 14 residues long. V was pared by 3 bases and J by 4 bases, with 13 bases between. DNA of the CDR3: TGTGCCAGCAGCTTTCTTAGCGGAAGTTACGAGCAGTACTTC. It codes for CASSFLSGSYEQYF.

The CDR3 sequence: CASSEGQPPLHF. The DNA of the CDR3 is TGTGCCAGCAGCGAAGGACAACCACCCCTCCACTTT. This chain uses TRBV12-3 or TRBV12-4 with TRBJ1-6; a weak D match, TRBD1 (5 bases). The CDR3 runs to 12 residues. Trimming removed 6 bases at V and 11 bases at J, with 11 bases between.

The chain recombines TRBV7-8 with TRBJ1-5; maybe TRBD1 (6 bases). Germline loops: CDR1 SGHVS, CDR2 FQNEAQ. This CDR3 has 15 amino acids. The ends were cut back, 5 bases at V and 0 bases at J, with 11 bases in the middle. In DNA, the CDR3 is TGTGCCAGCAGCCCCGGACAGTATAGCAATCAGCCCCAGCATTTT. This codes for CASSPGQYSNQPQHF.

This chain connects TRBV7-9 to TRBJ2-2; weak D call: TRBD1 (6 bases). V gave up 2 bases and J gave up 1 base, with 8 bases separating them. Per germline, CDR1 SEHNR and CDR2 FQNEAQ (reference sequence). This CDR3 is built from 15 residues. CDR3 region: CASSLNRVNTGELFF. The CDR3 DNA follows: TGTGCCAGCAGCTTAAACAGGGTGAACACCGGGGAGCTGTTTTTT.

The chain combines TRBV5-4 with TRBJ2-4; 10 bases line up with TRBD2. V shed 5 bases, J shed 6 bases, and the junction held 5 bases outside the gene matches. Germline assignment: CDR1 SGHNT and CDR2 YYREEE (reference sequence). CDR3 length: 14 amino acids. This chain's CDR3 is CASSEGLATNIQYF. The CDR3 DNA reads as TGTGCCAGCAGTGAGGGACTAGCGACAAACATTCAGTACTTC.

The chain joins TRBV5-1 to TRBJ2-7; 9 positions agree with TRBD2. V gave up 4 bases and J gave up 4 bases; unmatched junction bases: 9. This CDR3 has 15 residues. CDR1 and CDR2 (germline): SGHRS, YFSETQ. The CDR3: CASSPLAGPIYEQYF. Written as DNA, the CDR3 is TGCGCCAGCAGCCCTCTAGCGGGGCCCATTTACGAGCAGTACTTC.

This clone has only one observation. The chain is built from TRBV5-1 and TRBJ2-3, with D perhaps TRBD1 (5 bases). V was cut by 0 bases and J by 1 base, with 12 bases left in between. The germline CDR1 and CDR2 sequences are SGHRS and YFSETQ. This CDR3 comprises 16 residues. The CDR3 DNA reads as TGCGCCAGCAGCTTGGCCATAGGGGCCGGCACAGATACGCAGTATTTT. This encodes CASSLAIGAGTDTQYF.

The chain's CDR3 is CASSLRGRSPLHF. In DNA, the CDR3 is TGTGCCAGCAGCCTGAGGGGGCGTTCACCCCTCCACTTT. This rearrangement joins TRBV14 to TRBJ1-6, with 7 bases that match TRBD1. Germline lookup yields CDR1 SGHDN and CDR2 FVKESK. The V and J ends lost 4 bases and 9 bases, in that order; junction bases with no gene match: 3. CDR3 length: 13 residues.

The chain is built from TRBV28 and TRBJ1-5; 7 positions match TRBD1. Germline-derived CDR1 and CDR2 are MDHEN and SYDVKM. The CDR3 loop spans 14 amino acids. The trim removed 4 bases at V and 6 bases at J, leaving 6 bases unmatched. The CDR3 protein is CASSYHRGFQPQHF. The DNA for the CDR3 is TGTGCCAGCAGTTACCACAGGGGATTTCAGCCCCAGCATTTT.

This clone was counted a few times. The V gene is TRBV28, the J gene TRBJ1-4; D not resolved. Trimming removed 7 bases from V and 8 bases from J, with 11 bases in between. CDR1 MDHEN and CDR2 SYDVKM come from the germline V gene. The CDR3 consists of 12 residues. CDR3 sequence (DNA): TGTGCCAGCACCACTAGCGGGGAAAAACTGTTTTTT. It yields the protein CASTTSGEKLFF.

This rearrangement joins TRBV24-1 to TRBJ2-1; 10 bases match TRBD2. Trimming cost V 5 bases and J 3 bases; bases outside gene matches: 3. Germline-derived CDR1 and CDR2 are KGHDR and SFDVKD. CDR3 length: 15 amino acids. The CDR3 coding sequence is TGTGCCACCAGTGGGGGACTAGCGTTCTACAATGAGCAGTTCTTC. It is translated as CATSGGLAFYNEQFF.

The chain joins TRBV19 to TRBJ1-2, with D possibly being TRBD1 (5 bases). The V gene's germline CDR1 is LNHDA and CDR2 SQIVND (reference sequence). The V end lost 7 bases, the J end lost 3 bases, and 18 bases lay between the germline ends. The CDR3 is 15 amino acids. CDR3 sequence: CASTRLDGGDYGYTF. In DNA, the CDR3 is TGTGCCAGTACCCGATTGGACGGAGGGGACTATGGCTACACCTTC. Full variable domain (remainder filled in from reference TRBV19 and TRBJ1-2): DGGITQSPKYLFRKEGQNVTLSCEQNLNHDAMYWYRQDPGQGLRLIYYSQIVNDFQKGDIAEGYSVSREKKESFPLTVTSAQKNPTAFYLCASTRLDGGDYGYTFGSGTRLTVV.

This chain links TRBV30 with TRBJ2-1, with 10 bases that match TRBD2. The junction had 14 bases not matched to a gene; V was cut back by 3 bases and J by 12 bases. Germline V gene data show CDR1 as GTSNPN and CDR2 as SVGIG (reference sequence). The CDR3 runs to 15 residues. As DNA, the CDR3 is TGTGCCTGGAGGAGGACTAGCGGAGGTACAATGAGGCAGTTCTTC. Translating gives CAWRRTSGGTMRQFF.

The V call is TRBV7-2, the J call TRBJ2-6, with 7 positions matching TRBD1. V trimming: 3 bases; J trimming: 4 bases; junction bases outside the gene matches: 6. CDR1 is SGHTA, CDR2 FQGNSA, per germline. The CDR3 runs to 16 residues. In DNA form, the CDR3 reads TGTGCCAGCAGCTTCAGGGGGACCCTGGGGGCCAACGTCCTGACTTTC. As protein: CASSFRGTLGANVLTF.

This sequence joins TRBV19 and TRBJ2-3; 8 bases agree with TRBD1. The V gene's germline CDR1 is LNHDA and CDR2 SQIVND (reference sequence). V lost 6 bases, J lost 0 bases, and 5 bases stayed unmatched. This CDR3 contains 15 residues. The CDR3 DNA reads TGTGCCAGTAGGAGGCAGGGGGCGAGCACAGATACGCAGTATTTT. It is translated as CASRRQGASTDTQYF.

This clone was recorded once. The genes are TRBV9 and TRBJ2-2, with 9 bases fitting TRBD1. V shed 4 bases and J 4 bases; nucleotides not matched to a gene: 14. The CDR3 totals 18 residues. Germline V lookup: CDR1 SGDLS, CDR2 YYNGEE. The CDR3 bases are TGTGCCAGCAGCTACGGGGACAGGGCCGGGATGGGCACCGGGGAGCTGTTTTTT. Translation gives CASSYGDRAGMGTGELFF.

Written as DNA, the CDR3 is TGTGCCAGTAGATCACCGGGGGGCTCCTACGAGCAGTACTTC. Its translation is CASRSPGGSYEQYF. V usage is TRBV19 and J usage is TRBJ2-7; TRBD2 matches 7 bases. This CDR3 has 14 residues. With V trimmed by 6 bases and J by 0 bases, 5 bases remained unmatched. In germline, CDR1 is LNHDA, CDR2 SQIVND (reference sequence).

The CDR3 DNA follows: TGTGCCAGCAGCCCCCCCGGGGGGACTCCGGAGCAGTACTTC. Its protein product is CASSPPGGTPEQYF. The chain employs TRBV7-9 and TRBJ2-7; 7 nucleotides agree with TRBD2. CDR3 length equals 14 residues. Trimming cost V 5 bases and J 7 bases; bases outside gene matches: 11. Germline CDR1 reads SEHNR; CDR2 reads FQNEAQ (reference sequence).

A single count supports this clone. The rearrangement joins TRBV7-9 to TRBJ2-5; 13 nucleotides align to TRBD2. Germline values: CDR1 SEHNR, CDR2 FQNEAQ (reference sequence). CDR3 length equals 18 residues. The junction had 7 bases not matched to a gene; V was cut back by 0 bases and J by 3 bases. The CDR3 DNA reads TGTGCCAGCAGCTTAGCATTCGGACTAGCGGGAGAAGAAGAGACCCAGTACTTC. Translated, it gives CASSLAFGLAGEEETQYF.

The chain recombines TRBV2 with TRBJ2-2; TRBD1 matches 8 bases. Germline V gives CDR1 SNHLY, CDR2 FYNNEI. This CDR3 has 17 amino acids. Trimming took 5 bases from V and 4 from J; bases not matched to a gene: 12. The CDR3 DNA reads TGTGCCAGCAGTAAACAGGGGGACCGTGGAGGCACCGGGGAGCTGTTTTTT. This codes for CASSKQGDRGGTGELFF.

V usage is TRBV28 and J usage is TRBJ2-7, with 11 bases that match TRBD1. The ends lost 5 bases at V and 6 bases at J; junction bases unmatched: 9. The CDR3 runs to 15 residues. Germline CDR1 is MDHEN and CDR2 is SYDVKM. The CDR3 is CASSGGWTGGVEQYF. For the CDR3, the DNA is TGTGCCAGCAGTGGGGGGTGGACAGGGGGCGTCGAGCAGTACTTC.

The rearrangement uses TRBV29-1 and TRBJ2-7; tentative D call: TRBD2 (5 bases). The CDR3 spans 13 residues. V dropped 6 bases and J dropped 0 bases, with 12 bases sitting between them. In germline, CDR1 is SQVTM, CDR2 ANQGSEA. CDR3 sequence reads: CSVRTLPSYEQYF. The CDR3 DNA reads as TGCAGCGTCCGGACTCTCCCCTCCTACGAGCAGTACTTC.

V is TRBV27 and J is TRBJ2-7, with 7 positions matching TRBD2. The CDR3 covers 15 residues. Looked up from germline, CDR1 is MNHEY and CDR2 is SMNVEV (reference sequence). V was pared by 9 bases and J by 1 base, with 12 bases of the junction left unmatched. The chain's CDR3 is CASMPLADPSYEQYF. In DNA, the CDR3 is TGTGCCAGTATGCCCCTAGCGGACCCTTCCTACGAGCAGTACTTC.

The CDR3, as DNA: TGTGCCAGCAGCCAGGGGGCTGGCAATGAGCAGTTCTTC. Translating it yields CASSQGAGNEQFF. The V call is TRBV4-2, the J call TRBJ2-1, with D perhaps matching TRBD1 (6 bases). Germline-derived CDR1 and CDR2 are LGHNA and YNFKEQ. V was pared by 3 bases and J by 6 bases, with 9 bases between. The CDR3 is 13 residues long.